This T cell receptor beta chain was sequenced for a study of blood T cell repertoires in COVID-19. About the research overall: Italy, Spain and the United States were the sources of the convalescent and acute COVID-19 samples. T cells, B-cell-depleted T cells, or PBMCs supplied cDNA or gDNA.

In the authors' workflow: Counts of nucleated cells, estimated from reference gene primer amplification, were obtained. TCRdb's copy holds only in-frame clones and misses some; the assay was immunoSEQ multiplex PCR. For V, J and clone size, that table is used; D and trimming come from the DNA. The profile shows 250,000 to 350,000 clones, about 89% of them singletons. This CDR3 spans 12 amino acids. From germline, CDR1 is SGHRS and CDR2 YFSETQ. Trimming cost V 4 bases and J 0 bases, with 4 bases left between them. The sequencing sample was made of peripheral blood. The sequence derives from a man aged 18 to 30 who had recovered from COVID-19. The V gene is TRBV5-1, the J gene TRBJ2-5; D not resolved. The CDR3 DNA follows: TGCGCCAGCAGCCCGGACCAAGAGACCCAGTACTTC. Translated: CASSPDQETQYF.